This T cell receptor beta chain was sequenced during a study of PD-L1 blockade in urothelial cancer. Study-wide context: Samples came from 3 weeks, at the second dose, and 6 weeks into treatment.

Produced via immunoSEQ multiplex PCR; TCRdb's table is partial and in-frame only. The sample lists 30,000 to 45,000 clones; about 80% were seen once. Time point here: peripheral blood 6 weeks after treatment start. The J segment lost 3 bases and the V segment lost 0 bases, leaving 8 bases of the junction unmatched. The CDR3 totals 18 residues. Germline values: CDR1 MNHNS, CDR2 SASEGT. The TCR comes from a man aged 40-55 years with urothelial cancer. The V gene is TRBV6-1, the J gene TRBJ2-2; 9 nucleotides match TRBD1. The sequencing here drew on PBMCs, taken around atezolizumab (anti-PD-L1) treatment. The CDR3 loop is CASSEALVGQGYTGELFF. CDR3 sequence (DNA): TGTGCCAGCAGTGAAGCCTTGGTGGGACAGGGATACACCGGGGAGCTGTTTTTT.